The present entry profiles one T cell receptor beta chain with its context. V gave up 3 bases and J gave up 0 bases, with 18 bases separating them. CDR1 is KGHSH and CDR2 is LQKENI in the germline V gene. The CDR3 runs 18 residues. This specimen comes from a study of blood T cell repertoires in COVID-19. Whole-study context: Donors in the United States, Italy and Spain gave samples during acute or convalescent COVID-19. From T cells, B-cell-depleted T cells, or PBMCs came the material, which was cDNA or gDNA.

Original methodology: Estimation of nucleated cell counts was performed using reference gene primer amplification. The protocol was immunoSEQ multiplex PCR, while the TCRdb copy is restricted to in-frame clones and leaves out a portion. That table supplies the V and J calls and clone size; D and trimming were determined from the DNA. Counted here are 75,000 to 100,000 clones, 87% occurring once; the ten biggest clones make up more than 4.5%. The sequenced sample was peripheral blood. The source of this sequence is a man aged 65-85 years with acute or convalescent COVID-19. This chain joins TRBV18 and TRBJ1-3, with TRBD1 as a possible D gene (6 bases). CDR3 region: CASSPQMGAPNSGNTIYF. DNA for the CDR3: TGTGCCAGCTCACCCCAAATGGGGGCCCCGAACTCTGGAAACACCATATATTTT.